These T cell receptor beta chains were read from a single sample in a study of blood T cell repertoires in COVID-19. The table came from immunoSEQ multiplex PCR; TCRdb's copy has only in-frame clones and leaves some out. The sample has 200,000 to 250,000 clones; under 85% are singletons. The source material was peripheral blood. The source is a woman aged 80 or over with COVID-19, enrolled during active disease. Each CDR3 is given with its conserved first and last residue. A D gene is named only where the DNA matches it firmly. The size field is filled for only some rows; it gives once, few, many or a size class.

>TRBV5-6|-|TRBJ1-3|-
TGTGCCAGCAGCTTGGCGGAGTTGGGAAACACCATATATTTT
CASSLAELGNTIYF
>TRBV7-8|-|TRBJ1-5|TRBD1
TGTGCCAGCAGCGTAGAAGATTATCGGACAGGCAACAATCAGCCCCAGCATTTT
CASSVEDYRTGNNQPQHF
>TRBV12-3/TRBV12-4|once|TRBJ1-3|-
TGTGCCAGCAGTTGGACAGACGGAAACACCATATATTTT
CASSWTDGNTIYF
>TRBV7-8|-|TRBJ1-1|-
TGTGCCAGCAGCAGGGGCAGGGCCTTTGAAGCTTTCTTT
CASSRGRAFEAFF
>TRBV7-3|-|TRBJ2-5|-
TGTGCCAGCAGCTTAGGGCGGGCCCAAGAGACCCAGTACTTC
CASSLGRAQETQYF
>TRBV7-8|many|TRBJ2-7|-
TGTGCCAGCAGCTACAGGGCGCGGGACGAGCAGTACTTC
CASSYRARDEQYF
>TRBV20-1|-|TRBJ1-2|TRBD1
TGCAGTGCCGTAGGGGGCGATGGCTACACCTTC
CSAVGGDGYTF
>TRBV27|-|TRBJ1-2|-
TGTGCCAGCAGCCCCGGGGGGGCCTATGGCTACACCTTC
CASSPGGAYGYTF
>TRBV27|-|TRBJ2-7|-
TGTGCCAGTTCGGAAAGGGGCTCCTACGAGCAGTACTTC
CASSERGSYEQYF
>TRBV7-9|-|TRBJ1-5|-
TGTGCCAGCAGCATAATGGGGCAGAACAATCAGCCCCAGCATTTT
CASSIMGQNNQPQHF
>TRBV10-3|once|TRBJ1-1|-
TGTGCCATACGACGGACACTGAACACTGAAGCTTTCTTT
CAIRRTLNTEAFF
>TRBV4-1|-|TRBJ1-2|-
TGCGCCAGCAGCCAAGACAGGGGACCTTATGGCTACACCTTC
CASSQDRGPYGYTF
>TRBV27|-|TRBJ2-5|TRBD2
TGTGCCAGCTCGGGACTAGCGGGATTTGAGACCCAGTACTTC
CASSGLAGFETQYF
>TRBV4-2|-|TRBJ1-2|TRBD1
TGTGCCAGCAGCCGACAGGGGGCTTCTAACTATGGCTACACCTTC
CASSRQGASNYGYTF
>TRBV7-7|-|TRBJ2-3|TRBD2
TGTGCTAGCAGCTTAGGACTAGCGGGCACAGATACGCAGTATTTT
CASSLGLAGTDTQYF
>TRBV2|-|TRBJ2-5|TRBD2
TGTGCCAGCAGTCCTCTAGCGGGAGAAGAGACCCAGTACTTC
CASSPLAGEETQYF
>TRBV3-1/TRBV3-2|-|TRBJ1-2|-
TGTGCCAGCAGCACACCCGGGGTTCTTGGCTACACCTTC
CASSTPGVLGYTF
>TRBV12-3/TRBV12-4|-|TRBJ1-2|-
TGTGCCAGCAGCGCAACCAGGTGGGGCTACACCTTC
CASSATRWGYTF
>TRBV6-2/TRBV6-3|-|TRBJ2-2|-
TGTGCCAGCAGCTCGGTGAACACCGGGGAGCTGTTTTTT
CASSSVNTGELFF
>TRBV7-2|-|TRBJ2-7|TRBD2
TGTGCCAGCAGCTTAAGGGTTGGGGGGGGTAGGTCCTACGAGCAGTACTTC
CASSLRVGGGRSYEQYF
>TRBV3-1/TRBV3-2|-|TRBJ2-5|-
TGTGCCAGCAGCCCGGGCGGACTAAGGCGGGAGACCCAGTACTTC
CASSPGGLRRETQYF
>TRBV7-8|-|TRBJ1-6|-
TGTGCCAGCAGCTTGCGAGAGACGGCCCCCATTTGGAGTTCACCCCTCCACTTT
CASSLRETAPIWSSPLHF
>TRBV29-1|-|TRBJ1-1|-
TGCAGCGTGTCCGGGGACACTGAAGCTTTCTTT
CSVSGDTEAFF
>TRBV19|-|TRBJ2-3|TRBD1
TGTGCCAGTAGTGCTACAGGGGAAGATACGCAGTATTTT
CASSATGEDTQYF
>TRBV7-9|-|TRBJ2-3|TRBD2
TGTGCCAGCAGCTTAGCGGGGCTAGGAAGCGGGAGGGCATCGGATACGCAGTATTTT
CASSLAGLGSGRASDTQYF
>TRBV28|-|TRBJ1-2|-
TGTGCCAGCAGGGTTTTAGGTCGCCTACTATTAACCGATCCTAACTATGGCTACACCTTC
CASRVLGRLLLTDPNYGYTF
>TRBV28|-|TRBJ2-7|TRBD1
TGTGCCAGCAAGACAGGGGGCGTTTACGAGCAGTACTTC
CASKTGGVYEQYF
>TRBV7-2|-|TRBJ2-5|-
TGTGCCAGCAGCTTAGTTCAGGGGGGAGTACAAGAGACCCAGTACTTC
CASSLVQGGVQETQYF
>TRBV2|-|TRBJ1-5|-
TGTGCCAGCCGCAGGGACTCCAATCAGCCCCAGCATTTT
CASRRDSNQPQHF
>TRBV27|once|TRBJ1-2|-
TGTGCCAGCAGCTCCGGGACAACCTATGGCTACACCTTC
CASSSGTTYGYTF
>TRBV18|-|TRBJ1-2|-
TGTGCCAGCTCACCACCGGGGGCCTCAGCTAACTATGGCTACACCTTC
CASSPPGASANYGYTF
>TRBV3-1/TRBV3-2|few|TRBJ1-4|TRBD1
TGTGCCAGCAGCCAAGATTGGGACAGGGGGAATGAAAAACTGTTTTTT
CASSQDWDRGNEKLFF
>TRBV29-1|-|TRBJ2-7|-
TGCAGCGCCACCCTCCGAGGCGAGCAGTACTTC
CSATLRGEQYF
>TRBV4-1|-|TRBJ1-5|-
TGCGCCAGCAGCCAAGAGGGTCTGGGCCATCAGCCCCAGCATTTT
CASSQEGLGHQPQHF
>TRBV18|-|TRBJ2-4|-
TGTGCCAGCTCACGCCGGGATCCCAAAAACATTCAGTACTTC
CASSRRDPKNIQYF
>TRBV2|-|TRBJ2-5|-
TGTGCCAGCAGTGAAGTAGGGCGGCTAGCCCAGACCCAGTACTTC
CASSEVGRLAQTQYF
>TRBV10-3|once|TRBJ2-2|TRBD1
TGTGCCATCACCGCCGACAGGGACACCGGGGAGCTGTTTTTT
CAITADRDTGELFF
>TRBV19|-|TRBJ2-1|TRBD2
TGTGCCAGTAAGACTAGCGGGCATGAGCAGTTCTTC
CASKTSGHEQFF
>TRBV27|-|TRBJ1-3|-
TGTGCCAGCACTTTGAGATTGGACAGCTCTGGAAACACCATATATTTT
CASTLRLDSSGNTIYF
>TRBV28|-|TRBJ1-2|-
TGTGCCAGCAGACCCCTCTCAGGGGATCACTATGGCTACACCTTC
CASRPLSGDHYGYTF
>TRBV5-4|few|TRBJ1-1|-
TGTGCCAGCAGCTCATTTACGGGCACTGAAGCTTTCTTT
CASSSFTGTEAFF
>TRBV15|few|TRBJ2-3|TRBD1
TGTGCCACCAGCAGAGGCCCGGGGACAGGGGGGGTAGCGGGAGAAGATACGCAGTATTTT
CATSRGPGTGGVAGEDTQYF
>TRBV24-1|-|TRBJ1-2|TRBD1
TGTGCCACCAGTGATCCGGGACAGGGCCGGGGCTACACCTTC
CATSDPGQGRGYTF
>TRBV7-2|-|TRBJ1-5|-
TGTGCCAGCAGCCAGGGCAGGATAGAGCCCCAGCATTTT
CASSQGRIEPQHF
>TRBV5-1|-|TRBJ2-7|TRBD1
TGCGCCAGCAGCTCTGGGACAGGGGGCTCCTACGAGCAGTACTTC
CASSSGTGGSYEQYF
>TRBV6-5|-|TRBJ2-1|TRBD1
TGTGCCAGCAGGACAGACAGGGTGAGGAATGAGCAGTTCTTC
CASRTDRVRNEQFF
>TRBV18|-|TRBJ1-1|-
TGTGCCAGCTCACCATCCAGGGGCGAAAGCACTGAAGCTTTCTTT
CASSPSRGESTEAFF
>TRBV18|-|TRBJ1-1|TRBD1
TGTGCCAGCTCACCCGGGACAGGGGGTAAGGGGGAAGCTTTCTTT
CASSPGTGGKGEAFF
>TRBV5-1|medium-sized|TRBJ2-7|-
TGCGCCAGCAGCCCCGGCGACAGGGGAGGGGGACACGAGCAGTACTTC
CASSPGDRGGGHEQYF
>TRBV4-1|many|TRBJ1-4|TRBD1
TGCGCCAGCAGCCAAGTCAGGGACAGCCAGTCTTTAACTAATGAAAAACTGTTTTTT
CASSQVRDSQSLTNEKLFF